A single sample is the source of the 30 T cell receptor beta chains below, sequenced in a study of CD4 and CD8 cells across lung adenocarcinoma regions. TCRdb recomputed calls from the PCR reads with MiXCR, one row per CDR3 protein. The top ten hold around 50% of the sample, which has some 25,000 distinct CDR3 sequences, around half seen once. The sample comprised CD8+ T cells from the center of a lung tumor. The receptors come from a male donor with lung adenocarcinoma. The CD4 and CD8 labels of this study may be unreliable.

The DNA for the CDR3 is TGTGCCAGCAGTTTTGGAACAGGGTTTGTAGATACGCAGTATTTT. Its protein product is CASSFGTGFVDTQYF. V and J are TRBV27 and TRBJ2-3; D is possibly TRBD1 (6 bases). This CDR3 contains 15 residues. V was clipped by 3 bases and J by 5 bases, with 15 bases between them. Germline lookup yields CDR1 MNHEY and CDR2 SMNVEV (reference sequence).

This clonotype turned up a few times. CDR3 residues: CASSDAGGTQYF. In nucleotides, the CDR3 is TGTGCCAGCAGTGACGCAGGGGGGACCCAGTACTTC. V gene TRBV6-4 combines with J gene TRBJ2-1, with 7 nucleotides matching TRBD1. The end of the DNA aligns better with TRBJ2-5, so the J call may be wrong. The CDR3 is 12 amino acids. Germline CDR1 and CDR2: MRHNA and SNTAGT.

V is TRBV7-2 and J is TRBJ1-3; D remains unclear. The CDR3 contains 17 residues. V lost 1 base and J 0 bases, leaving 13 bases between the germline ends. The germline gives CDR1 SGHTA, CDR2 FQGNSA. CDR3 DNA: TGTGCCAGCAGCTTAGGTGTCCTATCCAACTCTGGAAACACCATATATTTT. It is translated as CASSLGVLSNSGNTIYF.

Remarks on this clonotype: An end of the junction does not agree with germline; a read error may underlie this. The genes are TRBV27 and TRBJ2-3; 8 nucleotides align to TRBD2. This CDR3 is built from 17 residues. The germline V gene encodes CDR1 MNHEY and CDR2 SMNVEV (reference sequence). The CDR3 DNA reads as TGTGCCAGCAGCCCGGACGGCGCGGGGGGCGTCCCAGATACGCAGTATTTC. It codes for CASSPDGAGGVPDTQYF.

The chain couples TRBV27 to TRBJ2-5; D unresolved. The J call may be in error: the DNA end matches TRBJ2-7 better. This CDR3 is 12 amino acids long. Germline CDR1 MNHEY, CDR2 SMNVEV (reference sequence). CDR3 amino acids: CASSFRGYEQYF. In DNA, the CDR3 is TGTGCCAGCAGTTTTAGAGGCTACGAGCAGTACTTC.

The V and J genes are TRBV6-5 and TRBJ2-1, with D possibly called TRBD1 or TRBD2 (6 bases each). V was shortened by 2 bases and J by 5 bases, with 16 bases between the two germline ends. CDR1 and CDR2 from the germline V gene are MNHEY and SVGAGI. This CDR3 has 16 amino acids. The CDR3 DNA reads TGTGCCAGCAGTTACACGGGGGCAACAGTACACAATGAGCAGTTCTTC. This codes for CASSYTGATVHNEQFF.

As regards this clonotype: Its ends do not fully match the called genes, so a read error is possible. This rearrangement joins TRBV6-1 to TRBJ2-5; 10 bases are a match to TRBD1. Germline V gene lookup returns CDR1 MNHNS and CDR2 SASEGT. The length of the CDR3 is 16 residues. The CDR3 reads CASRGAGTGDGETQYF. DNA of the CDR3: TGTGCCAGCAGGGGAGCCGGGACAGGGGACGGGGAGACGCAGTACTTC.

V gene TRBV10-3 combines with J gene TRBJ2-1; D may be TRBD2 (5 bases). From germline, CDR1 is ENHRY and CDR2 SYGVKD. This CDR3 has 10 amino acids. V was cut by 11 bases and J by 8 bases, with 10 bases left in between. The CDR3 sequence: CAGGVDEQFF. CDR3 in DNA: TGTGCCGGAGGCGTCGATGAGCAGTTCTTC.

The chain recombines TRBV6-1 with TRBJ2-1; D ambiguous. The CDR3 extends over 12 amino acids. Germline CDR1 MNHNS, CDR2 SASEGT. Trimming stripped 8 bases from V and 3 bases from J, with 8 bases between. The CDR3 is CASDVVYNEQFF. CDR3 coding DNA: TGTGCCAGCGACGTGGTCTACAATGAGCAGTTCTTC.

This clonotype was recorded only once. The chain has TRBV6-5 and TRBJ1-6; possible D gene TRBD1, 5 bases. Germline values: CDR1 MNHEY, CDR2 SVGAGI. CDR3 size: 15 residues. V gave up 0 bases and J gave up 6 bases, with 9 bases separating them. CDR3 DNA sequence: TGTGCCAGCAGTTACTCGGGGCAGGGTAATTCACCCCTCCACTTT. As protein: CASSYSGQGNSPLHF.

This clonotype was observed many times. The gene calls are TRBV27 and TRBJ2-3; the match to TRBD2 covers 8 bases. The CDR3 runs 15 residues. CDR1 is MNHEY and CDR2 is SMNVEV in the germline V gene (reference sequence). After removal of 6 bases from V and 0 bases from J, the junction contained 5 bases not matched to a gene. CDR3 bases: TGTGCCAGCAGCTTAATAGCGGGAAGCACAGATACGCAGTATTTT. Protein product: CASSLIAGSTDTQYF.

This chain joins TRBV7-2 and TRBJ2-4, with D perhaps given as TRBD1 or TRBD2 (5 bases each). Trimming removed 11 bases at V and 13 bases at J, with 24 bases between. Germline CDR1 and CDR2: SGHTA and FQGNSA. This CDR3 spans 13 amino acids. In DNA, the CDR3 is TGTGCCTCGGGGCTGTTGGCCAAAGACACGCAGTACTTC. Its protein is CASGLLAKDTQYF.

About this clonotype itself: A read error may produce the germline difference seen at one junction end. The J gene is TRBJ2-2, the V gene TRBV5-1; 9 bases fit TRBD1. This CDR3 has 15 residues. CDR1 is SGHRS, CDR2 YFSETQ, per germline. The CDR3 reads CASGLKGQGTGALYF. CDR3 nucleotide sequence: TGCGCCAGCGGCTTGAAGGGACAGGGCACAGGGGCGCTGTATTTT.

The V call is TRBV15, the J call TRBJ2-1, with 11 bases identical to TRBD1. Judging by the DNA end, TRBJ2-7 fits better; the J call may be wrong. The length of the CDR3 is 21 residues. CDR1 is LNHNV, CDR2 YYDKDF, per germline (reference sequence). CDR3 in amino acids: CATSRVPPPGQGVKYSYEQYF. The CDR3 region has the DNA TGTGCCACCAGCAGAGTTCCCCCCCCGGGACAGGGGGTTAAGTATTCCTACGAGCAGTACTTC.

This clonotype is classed as medium-sized (0.01 to 0.1%). V usage is TRBV6-1 and J usage is TRBJ2-2; 9 bases are a match to TRBD2. V was clipped by 4 bases and J by 4 bases; unmatched bases: 16. Germline lookup yields CDR1 MNHNS and CDR2 SASEGT. The length of the CDR3 is 19 residues. CDR3: CASSGSGAGGRGGTGELFF. The CDR3 coding sequence is TGTGCCAGCAGTGGGTCTGGAGCGGGAGGACGGGGAGGCACCGGGGAGCTGTTTTTT.

This clonotype was observed once. The genes are TRBV6-1 and TRBJ2-2, with TRBD2 matching 8 bases. The CDR3 sequence is 16 residues long. Germline trimming cut 6 bases from V and 6 bases from J; bases unmatched to any gene: 12. Germline V lookup: CDR1 MNHNS, CDR2 SASEGT. The CDR3 nucleotides read TGTGCCAGCAGGCCTAAGGAGCGGGGGTATTCCGGGGAGCTGTTTTTT. Translation gives CASRPKERGYSGELFF.

The chain combines TRBV4-1 with TRBJ1-6; a weak D match, TRBD1 (5 bases). Germline CDR1 is MGHRA and CDR2 is YSYEKL. The CDR3 has 15 residues. V was clipped by 4 bases and J by 7 bases, with 14 bases between them. CDR3 sequence reads: CASSPGPGGNSPLHF. The CDR3 coding sequence is TGCGCCAGCAGCCCAGGGCCGGGGGGGAATTCACCCCTCCACTTT.

By frequency in the sample, this clonotype is medium-sized. V usage is TRBV6-5 and J usage is TRBJ2-5; TRBD1 matches at 10 bases. The better agreement between TRBJ2-7 and the DNA end casts doubt on the J call. Germline V CDR1 and CDR2: MNHEY, SVGAGI. CDR3 size: 14 residues. The DNA for the CDR3 is TGTGCCAGCAGGTCGACAGGGGGCAGGTACGAGCAGTACTTC. Translating gives CASRSTGGRYEQYF.

The sample holds one count of this clonotype. Because the CDR3's place on the DNA is in doubt, the DNA is left out and the CDR3 is given as listed by TCRdb. This chain links TRBV6-1 with TRBJ2-3; TRBD1, the D gene given by the table, was not confirmed from the DNA. Germline CDR1 reads MNHNS; CDR2 reads SASEGT. Ends included, the CDR3 has 16 residues. The CDR3 sequence is CPSSEVGRGARDMQYF.

This clonotype has a count of ten or more. This rearrangement joins TRBV6-1 to TRBJ2-6, with unresolved D. CDR3 length: 15 amino acids. Germline V lookup: CDR1 MNHNS, CDR2 SASEGT. Trimming took off 6 bases at V and 0 bases at J, with 9 bases between the two ends. CDR3 region: CASSQLNSGANVLTF. The CDR3 coding sequence is TGTGCCAGCAGCCAATTAAACTCTGGGGCCAACGTCCTGACTTTC.

This sequence joins TRBV3-1 and TRBJ2-5; 7 bases are a match to TRBD1. The J call may not be correct, given that the DNA end is closer to TRBJ2-7. This CDR3 has 13 amino acids. Germline CDR1 is LGHDT and CDR2 is YNNKEL (reference sequence). CDR3 amino acids: CASSQDDRAEQYF. In nucleotides, the CDR3 is TGTGCCAGCAGCCAGGACGACAGGGCCGAGCAGTACTTC.

This chain connects TRBV5-4 to TRBJ1-2; D is unresolved. Germline loops: CDR1 SGHNT, CDR2 YYREEE (reference sequence). Trimming cost V 1 base and J 1 base, with 11 bases left between them. This CDR3 region has 15 residues. The CDR3 spells CASSLYGGSNYGYTF. The CDR3 coding sequence is TGTGCCAGCAGCTTGTATGGCGGGAGTAACTATGGCTACACCTTC.

The V call is TRBV5-1, the J call TRBJ2-7; TRBD2 aligns across 12 bases. The germline V gene has CDR1 SGHRS and CDR2 YFSETQ. After removal of 8 bases from V and 1 base from J, the junction contained 4 bases not matched to a gene. The CDR3 runs 14 residues. CDR3 DNA sequence: TGCGCCAGAAAGACTAGCGGGAGTTCCTACGAGCAGTACTTC. Translating gives CARKTSGSSYEQYF.

In its sample, this clonotype was seen a few times. Relative to the germline gene, one junction end is altered; a read error may explain this. V usage is TRBV7-3 and J usage is TRBJ2-1; 7 nucleotides agree with TRBD2. This CDR3 is built from 15 residues. Germline CDR1 SGHTA, CDR2 FQGTGA. CDR3 nucleotides: TGTGCCAGTAGCTTGAGCGCGGGGGACTACAATGAGCAGTTCTTC. Amino acids: CASSLSAGDYNEQFF. Looking up the rest from reference TRBV7-3 and TRBJ2-1 gives the full variable domain: GAGVSQTPSNKVTEKGKYVELRCDPISGHTALYWYRQSLGQGPEFLIYFQGTGAADDSGLPNDRFFAVRPEGSVSTLKIQRTERGDSAVYLCASSLSAGDYNEQFFGPGTRLTVL.

The chain couples TRBV27 to TRBJ2-7; the D gene is possibly TRBD1 (7 bases). V was cut by 5 bases and J by 5 bases, with 28 bases left in between. The germline gives CDR1 MNHEY, CDR2 SMNVEV (reference sequence). The CDR3 has 18 residues. CDR3 DNA sequence: TGTGCCAGCAGTCCCCCCCCGGGACAGAGCTCGGGGGCCAACGAGCAGTACTTC. It encodes CASSPPPGQSSGANEQYF.

DNA for the CDR3: TGTGCCAGCGGGGGGCACGGGGGCCGTCACCAAGAGACCCAGTACTTC. Translating gives CASGGHGGRHQETQYF. The chain links TRBV6-1 to TRBJ2-5; D is perhaps TRBD1 or TRBD2 (6 bases each). With 8 bases removed from V and 0 bases from J, the gap between germline ends came to 19 bases. This CDR3 region has 16 residues. CDR1 is MNHNS, CDR2 SASEGT, per germline.

The chain carries TRBV12-3 or TRBV12-4 and TRBJ2-4; D assignment may be TRBD1 or TRBD2 (5 bases each). The CDR3 sequence is 13 residues long. V lost 6 bases to trimming and J lost 6 bases, with 12 bases between them. CDR3 sequence (DNA): TGTGCCAGCAGCCAATGGGACGGAAACATTCAGTACTTC. This codes for CASSQWDGNIQYF.

This clonotype was counted at least ten times. The chain is built from TRBV6-1 and TRBJ1-5; possible D gene TRBD1, 6 bases. Germline assignment: CDR1 MNHNS and CDR2 SASEGT. V was clipped by 2 bases and J by 4 bases, with 18 bases between them. This CDR3 is 17 amino acids long. The CDR3 here is CASSEKRGGWGNQPQHF. CDR3 coding DNA: TGTGCCAGCAGTGAAAAGAGGGGGGGTTGGGGGAATCAGCCCCAGCATTTT.

In this sample, this clonotype is medium-sized. The chain links TRBV10-2 to TRBJ2-1; D unclear. The J call may be mistaken, given a closer DNA end match to TRBJ2-7. This CDR3 contains 13 residues. Germline V gene sequence: CDR1 WSHSY, CDR2 SAAADI. The CDR3 DNA is TGCGCCAGCAGTGCCACAGAAAATAGCGAGCAGTACTTC. Its protein product is CASSATENSEQYF.

The chain carries TRBV6-1 and TRBJ2-1; the match to TRBD1 covers 7 bases. The J call may be incorrect, as the DNA end agrees better with TRBJ2-7. The germline gives CDR1 MNHNS, CDR2 SASEGT. CDR3 length: 13 residues. CDR3 residues: CASSAGGSYEQYF. As DNA, the CDR3 is TGTGCCAGCAGCGCAGGGGGCTCCTACGAGCAGTACTTC.